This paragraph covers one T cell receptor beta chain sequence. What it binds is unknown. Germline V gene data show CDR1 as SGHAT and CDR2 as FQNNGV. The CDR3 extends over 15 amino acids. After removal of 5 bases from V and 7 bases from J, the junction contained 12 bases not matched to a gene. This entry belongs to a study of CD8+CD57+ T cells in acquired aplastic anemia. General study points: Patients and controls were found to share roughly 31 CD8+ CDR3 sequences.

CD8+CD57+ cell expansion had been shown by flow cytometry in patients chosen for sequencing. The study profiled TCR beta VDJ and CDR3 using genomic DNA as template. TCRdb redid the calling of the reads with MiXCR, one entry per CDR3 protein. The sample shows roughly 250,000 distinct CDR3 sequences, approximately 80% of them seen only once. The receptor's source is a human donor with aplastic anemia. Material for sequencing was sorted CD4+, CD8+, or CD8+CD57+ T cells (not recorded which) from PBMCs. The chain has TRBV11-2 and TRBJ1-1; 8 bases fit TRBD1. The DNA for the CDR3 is TGTGCCAGCAGCCAGGACAGGGTCGGAGACGGTGAAGCTTTCTTT. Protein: CASSQDRVGDGEAFF.